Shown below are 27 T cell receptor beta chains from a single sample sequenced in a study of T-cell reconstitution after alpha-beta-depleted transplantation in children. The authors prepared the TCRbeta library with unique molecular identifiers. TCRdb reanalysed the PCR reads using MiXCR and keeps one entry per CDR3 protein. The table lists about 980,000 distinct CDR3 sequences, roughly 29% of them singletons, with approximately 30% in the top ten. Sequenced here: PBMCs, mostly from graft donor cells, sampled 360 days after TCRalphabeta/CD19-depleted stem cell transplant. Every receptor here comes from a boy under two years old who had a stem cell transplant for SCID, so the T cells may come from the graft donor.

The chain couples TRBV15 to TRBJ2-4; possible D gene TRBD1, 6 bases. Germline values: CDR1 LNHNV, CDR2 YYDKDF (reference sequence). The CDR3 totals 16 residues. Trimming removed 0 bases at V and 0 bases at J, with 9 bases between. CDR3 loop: CATSREAGVAKNIQYF. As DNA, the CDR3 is TGTGCCACCAGCAGAGAGGCAGGGGTAGCCAAAAACATTCAGTACTTC.

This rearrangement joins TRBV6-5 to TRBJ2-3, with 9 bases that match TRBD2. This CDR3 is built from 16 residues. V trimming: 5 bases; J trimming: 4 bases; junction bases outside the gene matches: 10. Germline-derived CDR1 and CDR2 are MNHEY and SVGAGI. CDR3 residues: CASSNYAGGRADTQYF. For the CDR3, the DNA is TGTGCCAGCAGTAACTACGCGGGGGGGCGTGCAGATACGCAGTATTTT.

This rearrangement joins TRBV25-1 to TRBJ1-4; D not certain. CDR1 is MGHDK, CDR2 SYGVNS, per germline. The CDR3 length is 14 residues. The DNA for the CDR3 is TGTGCAAAGCAAGTCATCCAGTTTAATGAAAAACTGTTTTTT. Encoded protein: CAKQVIQFNEKLFF.

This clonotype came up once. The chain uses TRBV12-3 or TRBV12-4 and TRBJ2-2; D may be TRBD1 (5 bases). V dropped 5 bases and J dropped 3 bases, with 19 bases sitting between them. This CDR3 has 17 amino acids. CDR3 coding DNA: TGTGCCAGCAGTCAACCCCAGGGTATAAAATACACCGGGGAGCTGTTTTTT. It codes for CASSQPQGIKYTGELFF.

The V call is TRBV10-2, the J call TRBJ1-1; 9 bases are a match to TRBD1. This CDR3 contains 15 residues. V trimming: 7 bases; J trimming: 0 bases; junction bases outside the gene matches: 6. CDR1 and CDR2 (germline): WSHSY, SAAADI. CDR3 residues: CASNRGDRVNTEAFF. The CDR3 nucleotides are TGCGCCAGCAACAGGGGGGACAGGGTGAACACTGAAGCTTTCTTT.

The CDR3 reads CASSFSLGSGDWVYEQYF. The CDR3 DNA follows: TGTGCCAGCAGTTTTTCTTTAGGTTCCGGGGACTGGGTCTACGAGCAGTACTTC. The chain is built from TRBV12-3 or TRBV12-4 and TRBJ2-7, with D maybe TRBD2 (6 bases). The CDR3 extends over 18 amino acids. With 3 bases removed from V and 3 bases from J, the gap between germline ends came to 24 bases.

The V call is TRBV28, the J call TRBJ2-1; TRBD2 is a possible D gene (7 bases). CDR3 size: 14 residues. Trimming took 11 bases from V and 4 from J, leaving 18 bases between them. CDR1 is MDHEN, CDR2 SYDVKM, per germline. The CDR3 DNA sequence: TGTGCCTCGTTGTCGGGGGGCGAATACAATGAGCAGTTCTTC. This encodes CASLSGGEYNEQFF.

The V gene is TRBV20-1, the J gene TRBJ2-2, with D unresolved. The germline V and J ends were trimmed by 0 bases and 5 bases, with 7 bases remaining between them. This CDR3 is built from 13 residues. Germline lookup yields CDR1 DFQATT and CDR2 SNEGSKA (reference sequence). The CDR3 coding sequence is TGCAGTGCTAGAGATTTGTGGACCGGGGAGCTGTTTTTT. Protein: CSARDLWTGELFF.

This CDR3 reads CASSYRGQGHYEQYF. The CDR3 nucleotides read TGTGCCAGCAGCTACAGAGGACAGGGCCACTACGAGCAGTACTTC. V and J are TRBV7-8 and TRBJ2-7; 8 bases agree with TRBD1. The length of the CDR3 is 15 residues. Per germline, CDR1 SGHVS and CDR2 FQNEAQ. V shed 4 bases and J 3 bases; nucleotides not matched to a gene: 8.

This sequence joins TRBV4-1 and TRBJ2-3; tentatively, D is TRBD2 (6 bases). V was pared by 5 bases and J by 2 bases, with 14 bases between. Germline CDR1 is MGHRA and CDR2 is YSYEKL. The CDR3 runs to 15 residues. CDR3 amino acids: CASSEGSGYTDTQYF. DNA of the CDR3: TGCGCCAGCAGCGAGGGGAGCGGGTACACAGATACGCAGTATTTT.

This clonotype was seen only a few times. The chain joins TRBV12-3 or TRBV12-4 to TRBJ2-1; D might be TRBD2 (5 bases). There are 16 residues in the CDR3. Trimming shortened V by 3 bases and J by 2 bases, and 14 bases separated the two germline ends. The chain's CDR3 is CASSFSGGSTYNEQFF. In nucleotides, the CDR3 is TGTGCCAGCAGTTTCTCGGGCGGGTCGACCTACAATGAGCAGTTCTTC.

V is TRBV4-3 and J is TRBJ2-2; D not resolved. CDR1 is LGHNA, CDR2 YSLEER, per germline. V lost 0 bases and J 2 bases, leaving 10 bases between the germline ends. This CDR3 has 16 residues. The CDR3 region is CASSQEGLPNTGELFF. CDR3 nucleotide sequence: TGCGCCAGCAGCCAAGAGGGCCTGCCTAACACCGGGGAGCTGTTTTTT.

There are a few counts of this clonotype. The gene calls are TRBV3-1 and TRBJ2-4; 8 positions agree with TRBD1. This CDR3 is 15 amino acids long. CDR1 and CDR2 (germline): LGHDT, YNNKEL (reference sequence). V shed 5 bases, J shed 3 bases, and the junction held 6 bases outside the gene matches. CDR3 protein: CASSSRGLSKNIQYF. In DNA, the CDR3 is TGTGCCAGCAGCTCCAGGGGGCTAAGCAAAAACATTCAGTACTTC.

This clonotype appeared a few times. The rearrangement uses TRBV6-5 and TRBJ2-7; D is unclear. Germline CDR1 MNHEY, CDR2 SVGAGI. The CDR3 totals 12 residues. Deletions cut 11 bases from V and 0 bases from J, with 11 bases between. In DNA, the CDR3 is TGTGCCGTTCGGACCCTCTCCTACGAGCAGTACTTC. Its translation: CAVRTLSYEQYF.

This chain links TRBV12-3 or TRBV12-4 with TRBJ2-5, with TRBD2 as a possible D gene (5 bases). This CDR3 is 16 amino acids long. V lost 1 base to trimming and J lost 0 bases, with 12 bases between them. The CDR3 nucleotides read TGTGCCAGCAGTTTAGACCGCGGGCAGTACCAAGAGACCCAGTACTTC. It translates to CASSLDRGQYQETQYF.

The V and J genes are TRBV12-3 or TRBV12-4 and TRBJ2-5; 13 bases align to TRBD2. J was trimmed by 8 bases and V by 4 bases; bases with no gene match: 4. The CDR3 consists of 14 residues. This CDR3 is CASSSGLAGATQYF. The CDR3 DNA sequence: TGTGCCAGCAGTTCCGGACTAGCGGGGGCCACCCAGTACTTC.

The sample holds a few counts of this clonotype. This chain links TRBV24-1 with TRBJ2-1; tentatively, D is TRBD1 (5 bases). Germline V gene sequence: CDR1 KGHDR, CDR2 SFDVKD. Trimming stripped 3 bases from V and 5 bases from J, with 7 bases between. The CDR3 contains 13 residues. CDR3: CATSDPGHNEQFF. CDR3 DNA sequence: TGTGCCACCAGTGATCCAGGGCACAATGAGCAGTTCTTC.

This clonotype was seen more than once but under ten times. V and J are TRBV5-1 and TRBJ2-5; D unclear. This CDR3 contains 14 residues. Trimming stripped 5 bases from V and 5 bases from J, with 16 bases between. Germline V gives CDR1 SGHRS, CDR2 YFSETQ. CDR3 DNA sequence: TGCGCCAGCAGGACCGCGGTCCTAGGGGAGACCCAGTACTTC. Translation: CASRTAVLGETQYF.

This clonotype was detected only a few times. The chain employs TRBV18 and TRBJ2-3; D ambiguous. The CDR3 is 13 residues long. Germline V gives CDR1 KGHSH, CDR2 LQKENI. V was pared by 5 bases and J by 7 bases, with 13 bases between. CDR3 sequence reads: CASSSHRVNTQYF. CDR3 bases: TGTGCCAGCTCATCCCACCGGGTGAATACGCAGTATTTT.

CDR3: CASSIQGNTQYF. DNA of the CDR3: TGTGCCAGCAGTATTCAGGGGAATACGCAGTATTTT. The rearrangement joins TRBV12-3 or TRBV12-4 to TRBJ2-3; D possibly corresponds to TRBD1 (6 bases). V lost 5 bases and J lost 7, with 10 bases in between. The CDR3 consists of 12 residues.

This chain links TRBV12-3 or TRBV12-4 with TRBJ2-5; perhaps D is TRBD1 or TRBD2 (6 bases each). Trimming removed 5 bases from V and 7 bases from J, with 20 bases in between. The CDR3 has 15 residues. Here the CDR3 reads CASSLGGPATGTQYF. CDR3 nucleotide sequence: TGTGCCAGCAGTCTGGGGGGCCCTGCTACGGGGACCCAGTACTTC.

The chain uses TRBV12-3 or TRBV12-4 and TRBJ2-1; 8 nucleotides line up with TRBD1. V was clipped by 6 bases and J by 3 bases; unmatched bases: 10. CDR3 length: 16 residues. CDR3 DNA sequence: TGTGCCAGCAGGGCGGGACAGGTTTTAATCTACAATGAGCAGTTCTTC. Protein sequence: CASRAGQVLIYNEQFF.

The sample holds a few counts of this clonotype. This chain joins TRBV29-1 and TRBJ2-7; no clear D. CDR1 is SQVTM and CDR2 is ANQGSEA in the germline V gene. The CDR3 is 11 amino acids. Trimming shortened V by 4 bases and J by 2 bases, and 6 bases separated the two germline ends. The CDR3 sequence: CSVVGTYEQYF. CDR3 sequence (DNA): TGCAGCGTTGTGGGCACCTACGAGCAGTACTTC.

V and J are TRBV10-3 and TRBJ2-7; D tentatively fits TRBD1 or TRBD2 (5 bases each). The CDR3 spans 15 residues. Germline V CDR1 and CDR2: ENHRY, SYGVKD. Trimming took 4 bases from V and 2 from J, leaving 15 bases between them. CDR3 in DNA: TGTGCCATCAGTGTGGGGGACGGGTCTACCTACGAGCAGTACTTC. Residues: CAISVGDGSTYEQYF.

The CDR3 bases are TGCAGTGCCGGGGACGAAACCTACAATGAGCAGTTCTTC. Translated, it gives CSAGDETYNEQFF. The chain uses TRBV20-1 and TRBJ2-1; D assignment may be TRBD1 or TRBD2 (5 bases each). Trimming removed 6 bases from V and 2 bases from J, with 11 bases in between. CDR1 and CDR2 (germline): DFQATT, SNEGSKA (reference sequence). The CDR3 contains 13 residues.

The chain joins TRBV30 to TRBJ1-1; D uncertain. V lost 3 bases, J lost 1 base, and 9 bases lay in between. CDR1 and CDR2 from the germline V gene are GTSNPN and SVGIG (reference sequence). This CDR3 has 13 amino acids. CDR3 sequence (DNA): TGTGCCTGGAGCCGGGTAAGGAACACTGAAGCTTTCTTT. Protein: CAWSRVRNTEAFF.

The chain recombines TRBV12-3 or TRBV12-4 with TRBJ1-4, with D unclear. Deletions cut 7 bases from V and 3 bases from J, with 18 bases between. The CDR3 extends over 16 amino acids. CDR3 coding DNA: TGTGCCAGCATTAGGCACCCCCAGGTGGCTAATGAAAAACTGTTTTTT. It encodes CASIRHPQVANEKLFF.